These 5 T cell receptor beta chains share one sample of origin, sequenced in a study of T-cell memory formation after mild COVID-19. MiXCR was run by TCRdb on the 5' RACE reads, yielding one entry per CDR3 protein. Of roughly 620,000 distinct CDR3 sequences in the sample, 15% to 20% were seen once. The sequenced sample was PBMCs or a T cell subset sorted from them (not recorded which). These receptors were collected from an adult woman who had mild COVID-19 (a few samples of this study predate the infection). Cell type and time point are not known.

This clonotype turned up a few times. The chain is built from TRBV21-1 and TRBJ2-7; TRBD2 is the table's D call, not checked against the DNA. TRBV21-1 is listed as a pseudogene. CDR3 length: 15 amino acids. In DNA, the CDR3 is TGTGCCAGCAGCAACCGTGGGGGGGAGGACTACGAGCAGTACTTC. It is translated as CASSNRGGEDYEQYF.

V usage is TRBV12-3 or TRBV12-4 and J usage is TRBJ1-4, with TRBD1 identical over 9 bases. J was trimmed by 7 bases and V by 4 bases; bases with no gene match: 7. This CDR3 has 15 residues. CDR3: CASSSTGQGSEKLFF. In DNA form, the CDR3 reads TGTGCCAGCAGTTCTACGGGACAGGGATCTGAAAAACTGTTTTTT.

This clonotype came up a few times. V gene TRBV24-1 combines with J gene TRBJ2-4; possibly TRBD1 for D (5 bases). Trimming cost V 2 bases and J 2 bases, with 6 bases left between them. Per germline, CDR1 KGHDR and CDR2 SFDVKD. The CDR3 is 14 amino acids. For the CDR3, the DNA is TGTGCCACCAGTGATTCAGGGACCAAAAACATTCAGTACTTC. This translates into CATSDSGTKNIQYF.

V gene TRBV4-1 combines with J gene TRBJ1-3; D is ambiguous. V was trimmed by 3 bases and J by 4 bases, leaving 16 bases between them. Germline loops: CDR1 MGHRA, CDR2 YSYEKL. This CDR3 region has 16 residues. The CDR3 sequence: CASSHPTWTSGNTIYF. DNA for the CDR3: TGCGCCAGCAGCCATCCTACGTGGACTTCAGGAAACACCATATATTTT.

This clonotype was recorded a few times. The chain is built from TRBV20-1 and TRBJ1-1, with D perhaps TRBD1 (6 bases). CDR1 is DFQATT and CDR2 is SNEGSKA in the germline V gene (reference sequence). The CDR3 consists of 12 residues. Trimming shortened V by 8 bases and J by 5 bases, and 15 bases separated the two germline ends. CDR3 loop: CSSSGTPTEAFF. The CDR3 coding sequence is TGCAGTTCCTCCGGGACACCGACTGAAGCTTTCTTT.